These T cell receptor beta chains were read from a single sample in a study of blood T cell repertoires in COVID-19. Sequencing used immunoSEQ multiplex PCR; TCRdb keeps in-frame clones, though not all of them. Among some 200,000 clones listed, about 88% were seen once. The sample was peripheral blood. The receptors here all came from a man in his fifties or sixties with COVID-19, enrolled during active disease. Each CDR3 is given with its conserved first and last residue. Fields, in order: J gene, CDR3 length, V gene, D gene, clone size, CDR3 DNA, CDR3 protein. D genes are given only for firm matches. Some rows have no size entry. The others give once, few or many, or a class for an expanded clone.

j_call: TRBJ2-2; cdr3_length: 14; v_call: TRBV7-9; d_call: .; clone_size: few; cdr3_nt: TGTGCCAGCAGCTTAGCGGGGACATCCGGGGAGCTGTTTTTT; cdr3_aa: CASSLAGTSGELFF
j_call: TRBJ1-1; cdr3_length: 14; v_call: TRBV4-3; d_call: .; clone_size: .; cdr3_nt: TGCGCCAGCAGCCAAGACGGGAGGGGGACTGAAGCTTTCTTT; cdr3_aa: CASSQDGRGTEAFF
j_call: TRBJ2-7; cdr3_length: 14; v_call: TRBV6-2/TRBV6-3; d_call: TRBD1; clone_size: .; cdr3_nt: TGTGCCAGCAGTTCCGCGGGACAGGGCTACGAGCAGTACTTC; cdr3_aa: CASSSAGQGYEQYF
j_call: TRBJ2-5; cdr3_length: 14; v_call: TRBV9; d_call: .; clone_size: .; cdr3_nt: TGTGCCAGCAGCCCTGGACAGTGGAAAGAGACCCAGTACTTC; cdr3_aa: CASSPGQWKETQYF
j_call: TRBJ2-1; cdr3_length: 11; v_call: TRBV29-1; d_call: TRBD2; clone_size: .; cdr3_nt: TGCAGCGTTGCCAGGGAGGGTGAGCAGTTCTTC; cdr3_aa: CSVAREGEQFF
j_call: TRBJ2-3; cdr3_length: 16; v_call: TRBV21-1; d_call: .; clone_size: .; cdr3_nt: TGTGCCAGCAGTAAACAGGGGGCGAGGACAACAGATACGCAGTATTTT; cdr3_aa: CASSKQGARTTDTQYF
j_call: TRBJ2-2; cdr3_length: 12; v_call: TRBV5-1; d_call: .; clone_size: .; cdr3_nt: TGCGCCAGCAGCTTAGGGGTCGGGGAGCTGTTTTTT; cdr3_aa: CASSLGVGELFF
j_call: TRBJ2-5; cdr3_length: 16; v_call: TRBV5-4; d_call: TRBD2; clone_size: .; cdr3_nt: TGTGCCAGCAGCCCCAGACTAGCGGGAGTCAGAGAGACCCAGTACTTC; cdr3_aa: CASSPRLAGVRETQYF
j_call: TRBJ2-7; cdr3_length: 14; v_call: TRBV6-2/TRBV6-3; d_call: TRBD1; clone_size: .; cdr3_nt: TGTGCCAGCAGACCTACAGGGGGCTTCTACGAGCAGTACTTC; cdr3_aa: CASRPTGGFYEQYF
j_call: TRBJ1-3; cdr3_length: 15; v_call: TRBV5-4; d_call: TRBD1; clone_size: .; cdr3_nt: TGTGCCAGCAGCTGGGACAGGGGGCCTGGAAACACCATATATTTT; cdr3_aa: CASSWDRGPGNTIYF
j_call: TRBJ2-2; cdr3_length: 13; v_call: TRBV11-2; d_call: .; clone_size: .; cdr3_nt: TGTGCCAGCAGTTTACGGGAGACCGGGGAGCTGTTTTTT; cdr3_aa: CASSLRETGELFF
j_call: TRBJ1-5; cdr3_length: 14; v_call: TRBV7-9; d_call: .; clone_size: .; cdr3_nt: TGTGCCAGCAGCTTAGCAGGGGTCAATCAGCCCCAGCATTTT; cdr3_aa: CASSLAGVNQPQHF
j_call: TRBJ2-1; cdr3_length: 16; v_call: TRBV15; d_call: TRBD1; clone_size: .; cdr3_nt: TGTGCCACCAGCAGAGATCGGCCAGGGGGCAGGGATGAGCAGTTCTTC; cdr3_aa: CATSRDRPGGRDEQFF
j_call: TRBJ1-2; cdr3_length: 15; v_call: TRBV18; d_call: .; clone_size: .; cdr3_nt: TGTGCCAGCTCACCTGTGGAGGGGCGGAGCTATGGCTACACCTTC; cdr3_aa: CASSPVEGRSYGYTF
j_call: TRBJ2-7; cdr3_length: 16; v_call: TRBV3-1/TRBV3-2; d_call: TRBD2; clone_size: .; cdr3_nt: TGTGCCAGCAGCCCAGGGAGTGCAGGGACTAGCAACGAGCAGTACTTC; cdr3_aa: CASSPGSAGTSNEQYF
j_call: TRBJ2-4; cdr3_length: 21; v_call: TRBV4-3; d_call: TRBD1; clone_size: .; cdr3_nt: TGCGCCAGCAGCCCTACGACCATCCGGGACAGGGGGCCGTTAGCCAAAAACATTCAGTACTTC; cdr3_aa: CASSPTTIRDRGPLAKNIQYF
j_call: TRBJ2-2; cdr3_length: 16; v_call: TRBV19; d_call: TRBD2; clone_size: .; cdr3_nt: TGTGCCAGTAGTCTTAGCGGGAGGGCCGGGACCGGGGAGCTGTTTTTT; cdr3_aa: CASSLSGRAGTGELFF
j_call: TRBJ2-7; cdr3_length: 15; v_call: TRBV14; d_call: .; clone_size: few; cdr3_nt: TGTGCCAGCAGCCAAGATCGCTCTAGGAGTGGCGAGCAGTACTTC; cdr3_aa: CASSQDRSRSGEQYF
j_call: TRBJ2-2; cdr3_length: 16; v_call: TRBV5-1; d_call: .; clone_size: .; cdr3_nt: TGCGCCAGCAGCTTCTTGCGGCAATCGAACACCGGGGAGCTGTTTTTT; cdr3_aa: CASSFLRQSNTGELFF
j_call: TRBJ2-2; cdr3_length: 17; v_call: TRBV7-3; d_call: TRBD2; clone_size: few; cdr3_nt: TGTGCCAGCAGCGCAAAGAGCGGCGGGAGGGGAAGCGGGGAGCTGTTTTTT; cdr3_aa: CASSAKSGGRGSGELFF
j_call: TRBJ1-2; cdr3_length: 13; v_call: TRBV27; d_call: .; clone_size: .; cdr3_nt: TGTGCCAGCTACTCCCGGGTTAACTATGGCTACACCTTC; cdr3_aa: CASYSRVNYGYTF
j_call: TRBJ1-5; cdr3_length: 15; v_call: TRBV18; d_call: TRBD1; clone_size: once; cdr3_nt: TGTGCCAGCTCACCCAGACAGGGTAATAATCAGCCCCAGCATTTT; cdr3_aa: CASSPRQGNNQPQHF
j_call: TRBJ2-7; cdr3_length: 13; v_call: TRBV19; d_call: .; clone_size: .; cdr3_nt: TGTGCCAGTAGTTTGGGACAACATCGCGAGCAGTACTTC; cdr3_aa: CASSLGQHREQYF
j_call: TRBJ2-5; cdr3_length: 15; v_call: TRBV7-9; d_call: TRBD1; clone_size: .; cdr3_nt: TGTGCCAGCAGCTTAGGACAGGGGACCGGAGAGACCCAGTACTTC; cdr3_aa: CASSLGQGTGETQYF
j_call: TRBJ1-2; cdr3_length: 13; v_call: TRBV12-3/TRBV12-4; d_call: .; clone_size: .; cdr3_nt: TGTGCCAGCAGTTTTGGCCAGGGCGGTGGCTACACCTTC; cdr3_aa: CASSFGQGGGYTF
j_call: TRBJ1-1; cdr3_length: 13; v_call: TRBV6-5; d_call: .; clone_size: .; cdr3_nt: TGTGCCAGCAGTTCATTGCGGGTCACTGAAGCTTTCTTT; cdr3_aa: CASSSLRVTEAFF
j_call: TRBJ1-2; cdr3_length: 14; v_call: TRBV7-9; d_call: TRBD1; clone_size: .; cdr3_nt: TGTGCCAGCAGCTCGGGACAGGGAATATCTGGCTACACCTTC; cdr3_aa: CASSSGQGISGYTF
j_call: TRBJ2-6; cdr3_length: 18; v_call: TRBV18; d_call: .; clone_size: .; cdr3_nt: TGTGCCAGCTCACCCCCCAGGGCCACGGTCCCTGGGGCCAACGTCCTGACTTTC; cdr3_aa: CASSPPRATVPGANVLTF
j_call: TRBJ2-7; cdr3_length: 15; v_call: TRBV6-5; d_call: TRBD2; clone_size: .; cdr3_nt: TGTGCCAGCAAGGGGAGCGGGAGGGCCACCTACGAGCAGTACTTC; cdr3_aa: CASKGSGRATYEQYF
j_call: TRBJ2-1; cdr3_length: 13; v_call: TRBV2; d_call: .; clone_size: .; cdr3_nt: TGTGCCAGCAGTGAAGAGTTTAGCGATGAGCAGTTCTTC; cdr3_aa: CASSEEFSDEQFF
j_call: TRBJ1-5; cdr3_length: 17; v_call: TRBV27; d_call: TRBD1; clone_size: .; cdr3_nt: TGTGCCAGCAGTTTAACATGGGACAGGGTCAGGGCTCAGCCCCAGCATTTT; cdr3_aa: CASSLTWDRVRAQPQHF
j_call: TRBJ2-2; cdr3_length: 20; v_call: TRBV4-1; d_call: TRBD2; clone_size: .; cdr3_nt: TGCGCCAGCAGCCAAAGGCAGCGGGAGGGCCCTCTCAGGGGGTCCGGGGAGCTGTTTTTT; cdr3_aa: CASSQRQREGPLRGSGELFF
j_call: TRBJ2-2; cdr3_length: 16; v_call: TRBV11-2; d_call: TRBD2; clone_size: .; cdr3_nt: TGTGCCAGCAGGGGGGCTAGCGGGATTAATGGCGGGGAGCTGTTTTTT; cdr3_aa: CASRGASGINGGELFF
j_call: TRBJ1-1; cdr3_length: 16; v_call: TRBV19; d_call: TRBD1; clone_size: .; cdr3_nt: TGTGCCAGTAGTCCGCAGACAGGGGGCGGCTACACTGAAGCTTTCTTT; cdr3_aa: CASSPQTGGGYTEAFF
j_call: TRBJ2-1; cdr3_length: 16; v_call: TRBV6-2/TRBV6-3; d_call: TRBD1; clone_size: once; cdr3_nt: TGTGCCAGCAGTTACGTCGGACAGGGGTATGGCGATGAGCAGTTCTTC; cdr3_aa: CASSYVGQGYGDEQFF
j_call: TRBJ2-1; cdr3_length: 12; v_call: TRBV28; d_call: .; clone_size: .; cdr3_nt: TGTGCCAGCAAGGGGCGGAACAATGAGCAGTTCTTC; cdr3_aa: CASKGRNNEQFF
j_call: TRBJ2-1; cdr3_length: 13; v_call: TRBV2; d_call: TRBD2; clone_size: once; cdr3_nt: TGTGCCAGCATAAGCGGGGAAGGGAATGAGCAGTTCTTC; cdr3_aa: CASISGEGNEQFF
j_call: TRBJ2-7; cdr3_length: 14; v_call: TRBV11-2; d_call: TRBD1; clone_size: .; cdr3_nt: TGTGCCAGCAGCGCAGACAGGGGCCCCTACGAGCAGTACTTC; cdr3_aa: CASSADRGPYEQYF
j_call: TRBJ2-3; cdr3_length: 19; v_call: TRBV11-3; d_call: TRBD2; clone_size: .; cdr3_nt: TGTGCCAGCAGCTTAGATGGGAATAGCGGGAGAGCGGGGCCAGATACGCAGTATTTT; cdr3_aa: CASSLDGNSGRAGPDTQYF
j_call: TRBJ1-1; cdr3_length: 14; v_call: TRBV7-8; d_call: TRBD1; clone_size: .; cdr3_nt: TGTGCCAGCAGCGCGGACAGGTTTTTCACTGAAGCTTTCTTT; cdr3_aa: CASSADRFFTEAFF
j_call: TRBJ2-2; cdr3_length: 13; v_call: TRBV9; d_call: .; clone_size: .; cdr3_nt: TGTGCCAGCAGCGTAGGGACTCTCGGGGAGCTGTTTTTT; cdr3_aa: CASSVGTLGELFF
j_call: TRBJ1-5; cdr3_length: 15; v_call: TRBV19; d_call: .; clone_size: once; cdr3_nt: TGTGCCAGTAGGAAACAGGGATGGGACAATCAGCCCCAGCATTTT; cdr3_aa: CASRKQGWDNQPQHF
j_call: TRBJ2-1; cdr3_length: 13; v_call: TRBV6-4; d_call: .; clone_size: once; cdr3_nt: TGTGCCAGCAGTGTTTCCCAGGGCTATGAGCAGTTCTTC; cdr3_aa: CASSVSQGYEQFF
j_call: TRBJ2-3; cdr3_length: 14; v_call: TRBV19; d_call: TRBD2; clone_size: .; cdr3_nt: TGTGCCAGTAGTCCTAGCGGGAGCAGAGATACGCAGTATTTT; cdr3_aa: CASSPSGSRDTQYF
j_call: TRBJ1-1; cdr3_length: 15; v_call: TRBV5-1; d_call: TRBD1; clone_size: .; cdr3_nt: TGCGCCAGCAGGACAGGGAGCCCTCAGAACACTGAAGCTTTCTTT; cdr3_aa: CASRTGSPQNTEAFF
j_call: TRBJ2-1; cdr3_length: 14; v_call: TRBV7-8; d_call: .; clone_size: once; cdr3_nt: TGTGCCAGCAGCTTCGGGGGGCCTTGGAATGAGCAGTTCTTC; cdr3_aa: CASSFGGPWNEQFF
j_call: TRBJ2-5; cdr3_length: 16; v_call: TRBV5-6; d_call: .; clone_size: .; cdr3_nt: TGTGCCAGCAGCTTCATAGTGGCTAGCGAATTCGAGACCCAGTACTTC; cdr3_aa: CASSFIVASEFETQYF
j_call: TRBJ2-7; cdr3_length: 15; v_call: TRBV5-6; d_call: .; clone_size: .; cdr3_nt: TGTGCCAGCAGCTCATGGGGCAGAAGCTCCTACGAGCAGTACTTC; cdr3_aa: CASSSWGRSSYEQYF
j_call: TRBJ2-2; cdr3_length: 17; v_call: TRBV5-1; d_call: TRBD2; clone_size: .; cdr3_nt: TGCGCCAGCAGCTTGCCGGGACTAGCGGGAGGCACCGGGGAGCTGTTTTTT; cdr3_aa: CASSLPGLAGGTGELFF
j_call: TRBJ2-5; cdr3_length: 17; v_call: TRBV7-7; d_call: TRBD2; clone_size: .; cdr3_nt: TGTGCCAGCAGCCCAGGGACTAGCGGGGGGGCGGGTGAGACCCAGTACTTC; cdr3_aa: CASSPGTSGGAGETQYF
j_call: TRBJ2-7; cdr3_length: 14; v_call: TRBV27; d_call: TRBD1; clone_size: .; cdr3_nt: TGTGCCTCACGCTGGGGACAGGGGTCCTACGAGCAGTACTTC; cdr3_aa: CASRWGQGSYEQYF
j_call: TRBJ1-5; cdr3_length: 15; v_call: TRBV19; d_call: TRBD1; clone_size: few; cdr3_nt: TGTGCCAGTAGTAGGGACAGGGGGCGAGATCAGCCCCAGCATTTT; cdr3_aa: CASSRDRGRDQPQHF
j_call: TRBJ1-5; cdr3_length: 15; v_call: TRBV7-9; d_call: .; clone_size: .; cdr3_nt: TGTGCCAGCAGCTTAGCGGGGGGTACGGGTCAGCCCCAGCATTTT; cdr3_aa: CASSLAGGTGQPQHF
j_call: TRBJ1-2; cdr3_length: 16; v_call: TRBV10-3; d_call: .; clone_size: .; cdr3_nt: TGTGCCATCAGTGAGTCGACAGGACCCCTAAACTATGGCTACACCTTC; cdr3_aa: CAISESTGPLNYGYTF
j_call: TRBJ1-2; cdr3_length: 15; v_call: TRBV6-1; d_call: .; clone_size: .; cdr3_nt: TGTGCCAGCAGTGAAGCGCTAACCCACAACTATGGCTACACCTTC; cdr3_aa: CASSEALTHNYGYTF
j_call: TRBJ2-2; cdr3_length: 18; v_call: TRBV6-4; d_call: .; clone_size: .; cdr3_nt: TGTGCCAGCAGTATCAGTGCTTTGGAGGGTTTAGACACCGGGGAGCTGTTTTTT; cdr3_aa: CASSISALEGLDTGELFF
j_call: TRBJ2-1; cdr3_length: 14; v_call: TRBV5-1; d_call: .; clone_size: .; cdr3_nt: TGCGCCAGCAGCTTAGGGGGAATTTACAATGAGCAGTTCTTC; cdr3_aa: CASSLGGIYNEQFF
j_call: TRBJ1-1; cdr3_length: 15; v_call: TRBV29-1; d_call: .; clone_size: .; cdr3_nt: TGCAGCGTGACCAAAACAGGGACGGGTGGCACTGAAGCTTTCTTT; cdr3_aa: CSVTKTGTGGTEAFF